These T cell receptor beta chains were read from a single sample in a study of OX40 agonist ivuxolimab in advanced cancers. Only in-frame clones appear in the TCRdb table, and some are missing; sequencing was by immunoSEQ multiplex PCR. The data show 50,000 or so clones, roughly 88% seen once. The sample in question was CD4+ or CD8+ T cells sorted from blood, obtained in a trial of the OX40 agonist ivuxolimab. These receptor sequences come from an adult with an advanced solid tumor such as melanoma, head and neck, liver or kidney cancer. Each CDR3 is given with its conserved first and last residue. A D gene is named only where the DNA matches it firmly. Clone size is shown for a subset of rows, as once, few, many or a class of expanded clone.

CDR3 | DNA | D | J | size | V
CASSILGGPTDTQYF | TGCGCCAGCAGCATCCTCGGGGGCCCCACAGATACGCAGTATTTT | NA | TRBJ2-3 | NA | TRBV5-1
CSVVQLAGGRTDTQYF | TGCAGCGTCGTTCAGTTAGCGGGGGGCCGCACAGATACGCAGTATTTT | TRBD2 | TRBJ2-3 | NA | TRBV29-1
CASSLGGFSGYTF | TGCGCCAGCAGCTTGGGGGGGTTTTCTGGCTACACCTTC | NA | TRBJ1-2 | NA | TRBV5-1
CASSQDGGRADFYGYTF | TGCGCCAGCAGCCAAGATGGGGGCCGGGCAGACTTCTATGGCTACACCTTC | NA | TRBJ1-2 | once | TRBV4-1
CATQGSYEQYF | TGTGCCACCCAGGGTTCTTACGAGCAGTACTTC | NA | TRBJ2-7 | NA | TRBV10-3
CASRGGGRETQYF | TGTGCCAGCAGGGGAGGGGGGCGAGAGACCCAGTACTTC | NA | TRBJ2-5 | NA | TRBV19
CASSLSKNIQYF | TGTGCCAGCAGCTTGTCCAAAAACATTCAGTACTTC | NA | TRBJ2-4 | few | TRBV7-2
CASSKGQWGYTF | TGTGCCAGCAGCAAGGGACAGTGGGGCTACACCTTC | TRBD1 | TRBJ1-2 | NA | TRBV11-2
CASSLSRGWGAFF | TGTGCCAGCAGTTTATCTCGCGGTTGGGGGGCTTTCTTT | NA | TRBJ1-1 | NA | TRBV27
CAISEVAGGAETQYF | TGTGCCATCAGTGAGGTGGCGGGGGGCGCGGAGACCCAGTACTTC | TRBD2 | TRBJ2-5 | NA | TRBV10-3
CASSFLARGHEQYF | TGTGCCAGCAGCTTTTTGGCCAGGGGGCACGAGCAGTACTTC | TRBD1 | TRBJ2-7 | NA | TRBV11-3
CASSWLAGGLSSTDTQYF | TGTGCCAGCAGCTGGCTAGCGGGGGGGCTTTCTAGCACAGATACGCAGTATTTT | TRBD2 | TRBJ2-3 | NA | TRBV7-2
CSVGMTDYNEQFF | TGCAGCGTTGGGATGACTGATTACAATGAGCAGTTCTTC | NA | TRBJ2-1 | NA | TRBV29-1
CASSIPTGLQPGYTF | TGTGCCAGTAGTATCCCGACAGGTCTCCAACCAGGCTACACCTTC | NA | TRBJ1-2 | NA | TRBV19
CASSLFLDSYGYTF | TGTGCCAGCAGCTTGTTTTTGGACAGCTATGGCTACACCTTC | NA | TRBJ1-2 | NA | TRBV5-1
CAWSVWLGTGSYNEQFF | TGTGCCTGGAGTGTATGGTTGGGGACAGGTTCCTACAATGAGCAGTTCTTC | TRBD1 | TRBJ2-1 | NA | TRBV30
CASSYGGYNEQFF | TGTGCCAGCAGTTATGGGGGCTACAATGAGCAGTTCTTC | NA | TRBJ2-1 | NA | TRBV6-5
CASSSGLAAYNEQFF | TGTGCCAGCAGCTCAGGACTAGCGGCCTACAATGAGCAGTTCTTC | TRBD2 | TRBJ2-1 | few | TRBV7-3
CAWSANRGGMRKYTEAFF | TGTGCCTGGAGTGCGAACAGGGGGGGGATGAGAAAGTACACTGAAGCTTTCTTT | TRBD1 | TRBJ1-1 | NA | TRBV30
CASSMENYGYTF | TGTGCCAGTAGTATGGAGAACTATGGCTACACCTTC | NA | TRBJ1-2 | NA | TRBV19
CASSIAQGPNYGYTF | TGTGCCAGTAGTATTGCTCAGGGCCCTAACTATGGCTACACCTTC | NA | TRBJ1-2 | NA | TRBV19
CASRGRREGYTF | TGTGCCAGCAGGGGGAGAAGGGAGGGCTACACCTTC | NA | TRBJ1-2 | NA | TRBV2
CASSPSSQGAAYEQYF | TGTGCCAGCAGCCCCAGCTCCCAGGGGGCGGCCTACGAGCAGTACTTC | TRBD1 | TRBJ2-7 | NA | TRBV7-2
CASSDRTSGGDTQYF | TGTGCCAGCAGCGACCGGACTAGCGGGGGTGATACGCAGTATTTT | TRBD2 | TRBJ2-3 | once | TRBV7-9
CASSPRGATGVNEKLFF | TGTGCCAGCAGCCCGAGGGGGGCGACAGGGGTTAATGAAAAACTGTTTTTT | TRBD1 | TRBJ1-4 | NA | TRBV9
CASSWRTGSNYGYTF | TGTGCCAGTAGTTGGAGGACAGGCTCTAACTATGGCTACACCTTC | TRBD1 | TRBJ1-2 | NA | TRBV19
CASSPYLAGGLPEQFF | TGTGCCAGCAGCCCATACCTAGCGGGAGGACTCCCCGAGCAGTTCTTC | TRBD2 | TRBJ2-1 | NA | TRBV11-2
CASTRQGSTDTQYF | TGCGCCAGCACACGACAGGGGAGCACAGATACGCAGTATTTT | TRBD1 | TRBJ2-3 | few | TRBV5-1